The 18 T cell receptor beta chains in this list originate from one sample, sequenced in a study of naive and memory T cell subsets. General study points: Naive repertoires, especially CD8, held a few larger clonotypes, possibly memory cells re-expressing CD45RA.

These receptors' targets are unknown. Two oligonucleotides, mixed equimolar, formed the beta constant-region primer covering TRBC1 and TRBC2. Ligated cDNA was amplified by four rounds of PCR with nested alpha and beta constant-region primers and SP2. TCRdb called the UMI-ligation and nested PCR reads again in MiXCR, with one record for every CDR3 protein. The sample holds approximately 90,000 distinct CDR3 sequences, roughly 12% seen once. The material sequenced was naive CD4+ T cells from blood. The receptor source for this set is a human donor in good health.

This chain joins TRBV7-2 and TRBJ2-5; D remains unclear. The length of the CDR3 is 13 residues. Germline V gene lookup returns CDR1 SGHTA and CDR2 FQGNSA. Trimming stripped 3 bases from V and 5 bases from J, with 10 bases between. The CDR3 DNA is TGTGCCAGCAGCTTGGCCCTTTTCGAGACCCAGTACTTC. Protein sequence: CASSLALFETQYF.

The rearrangement links TRBV6-2 or TRBV6-3 to TRBJ1-5; D unclear. The CDR3 is 17 amino acids. Trimming took 6 bases from V and 0 from J, leaving 18 bases between them. Germline CDR1 reads MNHEY; CDR2 reads SVGEGT. CDR3 protein: CASSQVRGPYSNQPQHF. DNA for the CDR3: TGTGCCAGCAGCCAGGTTCGCGGGCCCTATAGCAATCAGCCCCAGCATTTT.

The genes are TRBV12-3 or TRBV12-4 and TRBJ2-7; 8 positions match TRBD1. V lost 5 bases to trimming and J lost 0 bases; unmatched junction nucleotides: 6. This CDR3 contains 15 residues. The CDR3 region is CASSHRGISSYEQYF. CDR3 nucleotide sequence: TGTGCCAGCAGTCACAGGGGGATCAGCTCCTACGAGCAGTACTTC.

The chain couples TRBV12-5 to TRBJ2-1; 8 nucleotides line up with TRBD1. V lost 2 bases to trimming and J lost 3 bases; unmatched junction nucleotides: 6. CDR1 and CDR2 from the germline V gene are LGHNT and FRNRAP. This CDR3 has 16 amino acids. The CDR3 sequence: CASGLPYGQGYNEQFF. In nucleotides, the CDR3 is TGTGCTAGTGGTTTGCCCTACGGACAGGGCTACAATGAGCAGTTCTTC.

The table lists this clonotype with a few counts. The gene calls are TRBV27 and TRBJ2-5; D is unclear. Trimming left V 0 bases short and J 2 bases short, with 13 bases between. The CDR3 covers 16 residues. CDR1 and CDR2 (germline): MNHEY, SMNVEV (reference sequence). CDR3 loop: CASSLSVAPLQETQYF. As DNA, the CDR3 is TGTGCCAGCAGTTTATCGGTAGCACCTCTTCAAGAGACCCAGTACTTC.

This clonotype was recorded many times. The chain has TRBV7-3 and TRBJ1-2; TRBD1 matches 7 bases. Germline assignment: CDR1 SGHTA and CDR2 FQGTGA. The V segment lost 0 bases and the J segment 8 bases; nucleotides outside the gene matches: 12. The CDR3 has 16 amino acids. This chain's CDR3 is CASSLTEGQPPWGYTF. The CDR3 DNA reads TGTGCCAGCAGCTTAACTGAGGGACAGCCCCCCTGGGGCTACACCTTC.

This clonotype has a count of ten or more. CDR3 nucleotides: TGTGCCAGCAGCTTAGAGGGACAGCCCTACGAGCAGTACTTC. Protein: CASSLEGQPYEQYF. The genes are TRBV7-2 and TRBJ2-7; 7 bases map to TRBD1. CDR3 length equals 14 residues. V gave up 1 base and J gave up 2 bases; unmatched junction bases: 2. Germline CDR1 and CDR2: SGHTA and FQGNSA.

The genes are TRBV11-1 and TRBJ2-2, with 8 nucleotides matching TRBD2. Per germline, CDR1 SGHAT and CDR2 FQDESV (reference sequence). The J segment lost 6 bases and the V segment lost 1 base, leaving 16 bases of the junction unmatched. The CDR3 extends over 19 amino acids. The CDR3 sequence is CASSLVTTLAGSGPGELFF. Written as DNA, the CDR3 is TGTGCCAGCAGCTTAGTCACCACCCTAGCGGGCTCAGGCCCCGGGGAGCTGTTTTTT.

This clonotype was observed a handful of times. The genes are TRBV20-1 and TRBJ2-1, with 14 bases matching TRBD2. Germline V gene lookup returns CDR1 DFQATT and CDR2 SNEGSKA (reference sequence). The CDR3 sequence is 13 residues long. J lost 9 bases, V lost 5 bases, and 3 bases had no gene match. CDR3 nucleotides: TGCAGTGCTGGGACTAGCGGGAGCTTTGAGCAGTTCTTC. Encoded protein: CSAGTSGSFEQFF.

At least ten counts were recorded for this clonotype. The chain combines TRBV7-2 with TRBJ2-3; perhaps TRBD1 as D (6 bases). Germline V gene lookup returns CDR1 SGHTA and CDR2 FQGNSA. The CDR3 has 13 residues. V shed 5 bases and J shed 4 bases, with 10 bases lying between them. CDR3 coding DNA: TGTGCCAGCAGCAATCCAGGGGCAGATACGCAGTATTTT. This encodes CASSNPGADTQYF.

The table lists this clonotype with a few counts. The chain employs TRBV5-1 and TRBJ2-3; TRBD2 matches 7 bases. The CDR3 consists of 14 residues. The V and J ends lost 8 bases and 0 bases, in that order; junction bases with no gene match: 6. Looked up from germline, CDR1 is SGHRS and CDR2 is YFSETQ. CDR3 coding DNA: TGCGCCAGTGAAGCGGGACCCAGCACAGATACGCAGTATTTT. Its translation: CASEAGPSTDTQYF.

This clonotype was counted only a few times. In nucleotides, the CDR3 is TGCAGTGCTAGAGTTTCTAGTTTCCATACGCAGTATTTT. Its translation is CSARVSSFHTQYF. The chain couples TRBV20-1 to TRBJ2-3; D remains ambiguous. Germline V gene data show CDR1 as DFQATT and CDR2 as SNEGSKA (reference sequence). V was cut by 1 base and J by 7 bases, with 12 bases left in between. This CDR3 contains 13 residues.

There are a few counts of this clonotype. The chain employs TRBV5-1 and TRBJ2-1; D gene uncertain. The V gene lost 0 bases and the J gene lost 7 bases, with 5 bases spanning the gap. The germline CDR1 and CDR2 sequences are SGHRS and YFSETQ. The CDR3 has 12 amino acids. The CDR3 region is CASSLGWNEQFF. Here the CDR3 DNA reads TGCGCCAGCAGCTTGGGATGGAATGAGCAGTTCTTC.

The chain is built from TRBV3-1 and TRBJ2-1; D uncertain. Deletions cut 1 base from V and 14 bases from J, with 15 bases between. The CDR3 is 13 amino acids. Looked up from germline, CDR1 is LGHDT and CDR2 is YNNKEL (reference sequence). As DNA, the CDR3 is TGTGCCAGCAGCCAAGCAGTTGTTCGTCCTGAGTTCTTC. Its translation: CASSQAVVRPEFF.

This clonotype has ten or more counts. This chain links TRBV29-1 with TRBJ2-3; a possible D gene is TRBD2 (5 bases). Trimming stripped 3 bases from V and 5 bases from J, with 12 bases between. Germline V gene lookup returns CDR1 SQVTM and CDR2 ANQGSEA. CDR3 length: 13 amino acids. CDR3 residues: CSVERGLGDTQYF. CDR3 DNA sequence: TGCAGCGTTGAGCGAGGGTTGGGAGATACGCAGTATTTT.

This clonotype was observed a handful of times. The chain joins TRBV27 to TRBJ2-3; TRBD2 matches 7 bases. The CDR3 has 18 residues. Germline CDR1 is MNHEY and CDR2 is SMNVEV (reference sequence). The junction had 17 bases not matched to a gene; V was cut back by 6 bases and J by 2 bases. Written as DNA, the CDR3 is TGTGCCAGCAGCCTCAGGGATCCGGGACTAAAAAACACAGATACGCAGTATTTT. Protein: CASSLRDPGLKNTDTQYF.

The chain recombines TRBV2 with TRBJ2-7, with a possible D match to TRBD1 (6 bases). The CDR3 contains 14 residues. Trimming shortened V by 6 bases and J by 0 bases, and 12 bases separated the two germline ends. The V gene's germline CDR1 is SNHLY and CDR2 FYNNEI. The CDR3 region is CASSGRGHSYEQYF. The CDR3 DNA is TGTGCCAGCAGCGGTAGGGGACACTCCTACGAGCAGTACTTC. Filled out from reference TRBV2 and TRBJ2-7, the complete variable domain reads EPEVTQTPSHQVTQMGQEVILRCVPISNHLYFYWYRQILGQKVEFLVSFYNNEISEKSEIFDDQFSVERPDGSNFTLKIRSTKLEDSAMYFCASSGRGHSYEQYFGPGTRLTVT.

The chain links TRBV12-3 or TRBV12-4 to TRBJ2-5, with 8 bases identical to TRBD2. This CDR3 has 14 residues. With 6 bases clipped from V and 1 base from J, the junction kept 4 bases outside the gene matches. The CDR3 DNA reads TGTGCCAGCAGCAAGCGGGGGTTCCAAGAGACCCAGTACTTC. Its translation: CASSKRGFQETQYF.